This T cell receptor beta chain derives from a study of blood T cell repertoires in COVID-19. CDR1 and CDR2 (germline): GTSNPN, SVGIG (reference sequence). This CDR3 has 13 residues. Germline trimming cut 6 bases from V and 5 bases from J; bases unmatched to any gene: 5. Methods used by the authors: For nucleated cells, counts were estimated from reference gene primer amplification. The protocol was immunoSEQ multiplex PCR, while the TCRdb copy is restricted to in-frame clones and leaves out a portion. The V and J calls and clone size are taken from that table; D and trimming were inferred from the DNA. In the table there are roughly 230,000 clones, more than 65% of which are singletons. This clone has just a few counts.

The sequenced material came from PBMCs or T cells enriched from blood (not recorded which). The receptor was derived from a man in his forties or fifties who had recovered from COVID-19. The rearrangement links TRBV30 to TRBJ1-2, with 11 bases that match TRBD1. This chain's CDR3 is CACRDRGKYGYTF. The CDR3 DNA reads TGTGCCTGCCGGGACAGGGGGAAATATGGCTACACCTTC.